A single sample is the source of the 25 T cell receptor beta chains below, sequenced in a study of T cells in women clearing cervical HPV infection. The method was immunoSEQ multiplex PCR; TCRdb's version includes in-frame clones alone and lacks a portion of them. This sample carries around 30,000 clones, with approximately 7.8% going to the ten biggest clones. Sequencing was performed on blood buffy coat. The receptors were sampled from a woman aged 18-69 years with a cervical HPV16 infection that either progressed to CIN3+ or cleared (not recorded which).

Comments on this clone: The DNA ends 3 residues before the CDR3 does, and the rest of the CDR3 is filled in from the germline J gene. V usage is TRBV20-1 and J usage is TRBJ1-2; 7 bases fit TRBD1. The junction had 15 bases not matched to a gene; V was cut back by 6 bases and J by 5 bases. The germline gives CDR1 DFQATT, CDR2 SNEGSKA (reference sequence). The CDR3 contains 15 residues. Partial CDR3 DNA: TGCAGTGCGCCCCACCGAAGGGGGCGTAGGTATGGC. This encodes CSAPHRRGRRYG. The CDR3, in full, reads CSAPHRRGRRYGYTF.

Points on this clone: The read terminates 3 residues before the CDR3 end, so the remaining end is supplied by the germline J gene. The V call is TRBV29-1, the J call TRBJ2-7, with TRBD1 identical over 9 bases. This CDR3 contains 13 residues. The trim removed 2 bases at V and 5 bases at J, leaving 4 bases unmatched. The germline gives CDR1 SQVTM, CDR2 ANQGSEA. CDR3 residues: CSVENTGGHEQYF. The sequenced part of the CDR3 DNA is TGCAGCGTTGAAAATACAGGGGGCCACGAG.

Points on this clone: The observed sequence ends 3 residues before the CDR3 terminus, with the missing tail filled in from the germline J gene. The chain combines TRBV9 with TRBJ2-7, with 7 bases identical to TRBD1. Germline V lookup: CDR1 SGDLS, CDR2 YYNGEE. The CDR3 contains 15 residues. The trim removed 0 bases at V and 4 bases at J, leaving 7 bases unmatched. The CDR3 reads CASSVEAGGYYEQYF. The CDR3 bases that were read are TGTGCCAGCAGCGTAGAGGCAGGGGGATATTACGAG.

The CDR3 DNA, read in part, is TGTGCCAGCAGTGAATTGCGACAGGTCGATTATAATTCACCC. This encodes CASSELRQVDYNSP. The CDR3 in its entirety is CASSELRQVDYNSPLHF. This chain joins TRBV2 and TRBJ1-6; D perhaps matches TRBD1 (6 bases). The observed sequence ends 3 residues before the CDR3 terminus, with the missing tail filled in from the germline J gene. V gave up 2 bases and J gave up 4 bases, with 15 bases separating them. The V gene's germline CDR1 is SNHLY and CDR2 FYNNEI. CDR3 length: 17 residues.

Concerning this clone: The CDR3 goes on 3 residues after the read ends, and that part is filled in from the germline J gene. V and J are TRBV30 and TRBJ1-2; no clear D gene. CDR3 length: 16 amino acids. Germline V gene lookup returns CDR1 GTSNPN and CDR2 SVGIG (reference sequence). CDR3 DNA, as far as it was read: TGTGCCTGGAGTGGACCCCTAGCGGGGAGCTCCTACGAC. It yields the protein CAWSGPLAGSSYD. The CDR3 in its entirety is CAWSGPLAGSSYDYTF.

With respect to this clone: The sequenced fragment ends 3 residues before the CDR3 boundary, so the rest is inferred from the germline J gene. This chain connects TRBV11-2 to TRBJ2-5, with a weak D call TRBD1 (6 bases). CDR3 length: 15 amino acids. Deletions cut 4 bases from V and 2 bases from J, with 14 bases between. Germline V CDR1 and CDR2: SGHAT, FQNNGV. The CDR3 loop is CASSSTGIGQETQYF. The covered CDR3 bases are TGTGCCAGCAGCTCTACAGGGATTGGACAAGAGACC.

A remark on this clone: The read terminates 3 residues before the CDR3 end, so the remaining end is supplied by the germline J gene. The rearrangement uses TRBV11-2 and TRBJ2-1; D might be TRBD2 (6 bases). Germline V gene sequence: CDR1 SGHAT, CDR2 FQNNGV. The CDR3 is made up of 15 amino acids. V was shortened by 5 bases and J by 1 base, with 12 bases between the two germline ends. CDR3 loop: CASSLSRESYNEQFF. CDR3 DNA (partial): TGTGCCAGCAGCCTATCGCGGGAATCCTACAATGAG.

For this clone: Read data end 3 residues before the CDR3 end; the end is taken from the germline J gene. The same CDR3 can be traced to other DNA sequences in this sample. This rearrangement joins TRBV6-1 to TRBJ1-1, with a possible D match to TRBD1 (6 bases). V lost 3 bases, J lost 3 bases, and 11 bases lay in between. This CDR3 has 14 residues. CDR1 MNHNS and CDR2 SASEGT come from the germline V gene. The CDR3 sequence: CASSERAGDTEAFF. The sequenced CDR3 bases are TGTGCCAGCAGTGAGCGGGCAGGGGACACTGAA.

Turning to this clone: The read stops 3 residues short of the end of the CDR3; the missing end is completed from the germline J gene. The chain recombines TRBV20-1 with TRBJ2-3; TRBD2 might be the D (7 bases). CDR1 is DFQATT and CDR2 is SNEGSKA in the germline V gene (reference sequence). This CDR3 comprises 14 residues. Deletions cut 1 base from V and 8 bases from J, with 16 bases between. CDR3 bases read: TGCAGTGCTAGAGCGGGGGAGGGGGGGGGTACG. Residues: CSARAGEGGGT. The whole CDR3 protein reads CSARAGEGGGTQYF.

In the case of this clone: The CDR3 goes on 3 residues after the read ends, and that part is filled in from the germline J gene. The rearrangement joins TRBV4-2 to TRBJ2-3; 7 bases agree with TRBD2. The V gene's germline CDR1 is LGHNA and CDR2 YNFKEQ. V lost 0 bases to trimming and J lost 1 base; unmatched junction nucleotides: 7. The CDR3 is 17 residues long. CDR3 bases read: TGTGCCAGCAGCCAAGATGGGAGGGTAGCGGGCACAGATACG. Protein sequence: CASSQDGRVAGTDT. The whole CDR3 region reads CASSQDGRVAGTDTQYF.

The CDR3 sequence is CASRRTGTDTQYF. CDR3 bases read: TGTGCCAGCCGCCGGACAGGCACAGATACG. The V gene is TRBV12-3 or TRBV12-4, the J gene TRBJ2-3; D possibly corresponds to TRBD1 (6 bases). Coverage ceases 3 residues before the CDR3 finishes, and the germline J gene fills in the end. V lost 8 bases to trimming and J lost 1 base, with 10 bases between them. CDR3 length: 13 residues.

Concerning this clone: With the read ending 3 residues before the CDR3 end, the germline J gene is used to fill in that end. The chain carries TRBV19 and TRBJ2-1, with 7 bases fitting TRBD2. The trim removed 2 bases at V and 6 bases at J, leaving 10 bases unmatched. Germline V gene lookup returns CDR1 LNHDA and CDR2 SQIVND (reference sequence). The CDR3 length is 16 residues. CDR3 in amino acids: CASSIRGGDRSNEQFF. The CDR3 DNA, read in part, is TGTGCCAGTAGTATAAGGGGAGGGGATAGGTCCAATGAG.

As concerns this clone: The read falls 3 residues short of the CDR3 end, and the missing part is taken from the germline J gene. The chain is built from TRBV30 and TRBJ2-2, with a possible D match to TRBD2 (6 bases). The length of the CDR3 is 14 residues. Germline V gene sequence: CDR1 GTSNPN, CDR2 SVGIG (reference sequence). CDR3 DNA (partial): TGTGCCTGGAGTCAACGAGGAGGGGATTCACCG. Protein: CAWSQRGGDSP. The CDR3 as a whole reads CAWSQRGGDSPLFF.

In regard to this clone: The read ends 3 residues before the CDR3 terminus; that terminus is restored from the germline J gene. The V gene is TRBV20-1, the J gene TRBJ1-1; D uncertain. The germline V and J ends were trimmed by 3 bases and 1 base, with 6 bases remaining between them. The CDR3 contains 12 residues. Germline-derived CDR1 and CDR2 are DFQATT and SNEGSKA (reference sequence). The CDR3 loop is CSASNTNTEAFF. Partial CDR3 DNA: TGCAGTGCTAGCAACACGAACACTGAA.

As to this clone: Read sequence stops 3 residues before the CDR3 end, and the germline J gene provides the missing end. The chain carries TRBV5-6 and TRBJ2-2; weak D call: TRBD2 (6 bases). Germline assignment: CDR1 SGHDT and CDR2 YYEEEE. This CDR3 contains 12 residues. CDR3 sequence reads: CASSVGLGELFF. Incomplete CDR3 DNA: TGTGCCAGCAGCGTGGGACTCGGAGAG.

Note on this clone: The read halts 3 residues ahead of the CDR3 end, with the missing end drawn from the germline J gene. This chain uses TRBV20-1 with TRBJ2-7; 12 bases fit TRBD2. V lost 7 bases, J lost 3 bases, and 4 bases stayed unmatched. Germline V gene lookup returns CDR1 DFQATT and CDR2 SNEGSKA (reference sequence). The CDR3 loop spans 13 amino acids. CDR3 in amino acids: CSGRLAGDYEQYF. The part of the CDR3 DNA that was read is TGCAGTGGCCGACTAGCGGGAGACTACGAG.

As regards this clone: The CDR3 end lies 3 residues beyond the end of the read and is filled in from the germline J gene. This chain uses TRBV11-2 with TRBJ1-2; maybe TRBD1 (5 bases). Germline assignment: CDR1 SGHAT and CDR2 FQNNGV. The CDR3 spans 13 residues. The CDR3 sequence is CASSLRGVYDYTF. CDR3 DNA (partial): TGTGCCAGCAGCTTAAGGGGAGTCTACGAC.

For this clone: The sequence runs out 3 residues before the end of the CDR3; the remainder is reconstructed from the germline J gene. The chain links TRBV10-1 to TRBJ1-3; perhaps TRBD1 as D (5 bases). Germline CDR1 reads WNHNN; CDR2 reads SYGVQD (reference sequence). The CDR3 spans 15 residues. V shed 6 bases and J shed 4 bases, with 16 bases lying between them. CDR3 amino acids: CASSASGTEGNTIYF. The CDR3 bases that were read are TGCGCCAGCAGCGCCAGCGGGACCGAAGGAAACACC.

On this clone: The read comes to an end 3 residues before the CDR3 does, leaving the germline J gene to fill in the end. V and J are TRBV12-5 and TRBJ2-7, with a possible D match to TRBD1 (5 bases). This CDR3 region has 13 residues. CDR1 and CDR2 from the germline V gene are LGHNT and FRNRAP. V was clipped by 9 bases and J by 0 bases, with 12 bases between them. The CDR3 spells CAREGVGSYEQYF. The sequenced part of the CDR3 DNA is TGTGCTAGAGAAGGGGTCGGCTCCTACGAG.

Regarding this clone: The read terminates 3 residues before the CDR3 end, so the remaining end is supplied by the germline J gene. The rearrangement links TRBV6-1 to TRBJ2-7, with 12 nucleotides matching TRBD2. CDR1 and CDR2 from the germline V gene are MNHNS and SASEGT. The V gene end was trimmed by 0 bases and the J gene end by 3 bases; junction bases not matched to a gene: 0. The CDR3 has 15 residues. The part of the CDR3 DNA that was read is TGTGCCAGCAGTGAAGCGACTAGCGGGAGCTACGAG. Its protein product is CASSEATSGSYE. The full CDR3 is CASSEATSGSYEQYF.

Points on this clone: The read ends 3 residues before the CDR3 terminus; that terminus is restored from the germline J gene. V gene TRBV19 combines with J gene TRBJ2-5; D is uncertain. Germline CDR1 is LNHDA and CDR2 is SQIVND (reference sequence). V lost 3 bases and J 0 bases, leaving 8 bases between the germline ends. The length of the CDR3 is 14 residues. CDR3 in amino acids: CASSILLNQETQYF. The DNA read from the CDR3 is TGTGCCAGTAGTATTTTACTGAACCAAGAGACC.

In regard to this clone: The read is 3 residues too short to cover the CDR3 end, so that end is filled in from the germline J gene. The chain carries TRBV27 and TRBJ1-1, with D tentatively TRBD1 (5 bases). Germline V gene sequence: CDR1 MNHEY, CDR2 SMNVEV (reference sequence). Trimming removed 0 bases at V and 5 bases at J, with 13 bases between. The CDR3 loop spans 15 amino acids. The DNA read from the CDR3 is TGTGCCAGCAGTTTATCGTTCCAGGGTGGGACTGAA. Encoded protein: CASSLSFQGGTE. The CDR3 in its entirety is CASSLSFQGGTEAFF.

As for this clone: The read gets to within 3 residues of the CDR3 end, and the germline J gene fills in the rest. Other DNA sequences in this sample translate to the same CDR3. J is TRBJ2-7 and V is TRBV20-1; the D gene is possibly TRBD1 (6 bases). This CDR3 region has 11 residues. Germline V lookup: CDR1 DFQATT, CDR2 SNEGSKA (reference sequence). Trimming removed 3 bases from V and 4 bases from J, with 7 bases in between. The part of the CDR3 DNA that was read is TGCAGTGCTAGGAGGGGGTACGAG. Its translation: CSARRGYE. The whole CDR3 reads CSARRGYEQYF.

On this clone: From the germline J gene comes the end of the CDR3, since the read stops 3 residues before it. This chain connects TRBV19 to TRBJ1-1, with unresolved D. The CDR3 has 14 residues. Germline lookup yields CDR1 LNHDA and CDR2 SQIVND (reference sequence). Trimming stripped 10 bases from V and 2 bases from J, with 17 bases between. The CDR3 DNA, read in part, is TGTGCCACCCTAAAGACTCTTGGCAACACTGAA. This codes for CATLKTLGNTE. The entire CDR3 sequence reads CATLKTLGNTEAFF.

The DNA read from the CDR3 is TGTGCCACCAGCAGAGATCAGTATAGCACAGATACG. Protein product: CATSRDQYSTDT. In full, the CDR3 is CATSRDQYSTDTQYF. This chain joins TRBV15 and TRBJ2-3; the D is unclear. The read terminates 3 residues before the CDR3 end, so the remaining end is supplied by the germline J gene. Per germline, CDR1 LNHNV and CDR2 YYDKDF (reference sequence). The V end was cut by 0 bases, the J end by 0 bases, with 7 bases between. This CDR3 contains 15 residues. Full variable domain (outside the CDR3, taken from reference TRBV15 and TRBJ2-3): DAMVIQNPRYQVTQFGKPVTLSCSQTLNHNVMYWYQQKSSQAPKLLFHYYDKDFNNEADTPDNFQSRRPNTSFCFLDIRSPGLGDTAMYLCATSRDQYSTDTQYFGPGTRLTVL.